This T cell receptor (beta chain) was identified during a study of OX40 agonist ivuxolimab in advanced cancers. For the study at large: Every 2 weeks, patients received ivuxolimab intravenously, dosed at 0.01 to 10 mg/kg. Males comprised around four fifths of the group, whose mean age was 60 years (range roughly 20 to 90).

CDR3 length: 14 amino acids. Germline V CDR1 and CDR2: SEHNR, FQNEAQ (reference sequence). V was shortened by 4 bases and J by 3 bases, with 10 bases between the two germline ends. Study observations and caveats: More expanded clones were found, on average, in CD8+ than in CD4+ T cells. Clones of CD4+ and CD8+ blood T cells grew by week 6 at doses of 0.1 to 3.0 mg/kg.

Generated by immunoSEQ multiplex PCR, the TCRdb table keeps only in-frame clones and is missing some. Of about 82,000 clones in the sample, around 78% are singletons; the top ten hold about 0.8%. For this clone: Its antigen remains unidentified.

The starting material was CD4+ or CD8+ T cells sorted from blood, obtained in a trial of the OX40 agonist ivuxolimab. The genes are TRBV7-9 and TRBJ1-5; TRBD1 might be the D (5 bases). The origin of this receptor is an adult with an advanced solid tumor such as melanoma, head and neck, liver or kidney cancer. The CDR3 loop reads CASSSGQYNQPQHF. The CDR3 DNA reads TGTGCCAGCAGCTCGGGGCAGTACAATCAGCCCCAGCATTTT.